A selection of T cell receptor beta chains follows, all from one sample in a study of blood T cell repertoires in COVID-19. Some clones are missing from TCRdb's copy, which holds only in-frame ones; the method was immunoSEQ multiplex PCR. The sample holds under 200,000 clones; approximately 86% are singletons and the top ten take roughly 7.8%. Sample: peripheral blood. The origin of the receptors is a man in his fifties or sixties with acute or convalescent COVID-19. The CDR3 runs from the conserved cysteine through the conserved F or W. Fields, in order: clone size, V gene, D gene, J gene, CDR3 protein, CDR3 DNA. D genes are given only for firm matches. The size of a clone is reported for some rows only, either as once, few or many, or as a class for expanded clones.

.,TRBV5-1,.,TRBJ1-1,CASSSQGNTEAFF,TGCGCCAGCAGCTCACAGGGGAACACTGAAGCTTTCTTT
.,TRBV28,.,TRBJ1-6,CASSPHSGNSPLHF,TGTGCCAGCAGTCCCCACAGTGGCAATTCACCCCTCCACTTT
once,TRBV14,TRBD1,TRBJ1-2,CASSPGTVYGYTF,TGTGCCAGCAGCCCCGGGACAGTCTATGGCTACACCTTC
.,TRBV19,.,TRBJ1-2,CASGGSYGYTF,TGTGCCAGCGGGGGGTCCTATGGCTACACCTTC
.,TRBV5-1,.,TRBJ2-1,CASSLVLYREQFF,TGCGCCAGCAGCTTGGTCTTGTATCGTGAGCAGTTCTTC
once,TRBV28,TRBD1,TRBJ1-1,CASSHPGQGAFGAFF,TGTGCCAGCAGTCATCCGGGACAGGGGGCTTTTGGAGCTTTCTTT
.,TRBV9,.,TRBJ2-1,CASSVVGRVPYNEQFF,TGTGCCAGCAGCGTAGTGGGCAGGGTACCCTACAATGAGCAGTTCTTC
.,TRBV4-2,.,TRBJ2-3,CASSQDRTGTDTQYF,TGTGCCAGCAGCCAAGATAGGACTGGCACAGATACGCAGTATTTT
.,TRBV11-2,.,TRBJ2-7,CASSTLGGTNYEQYF,TGTGCCAGCAGCACCCTCGGCGGGACCAACTACGAGCAGTACTTC
few,TRBV28,.,TRBJ1-2,CASSWEGVSYGYTF,TGTGCCAGCAGTTGGGAAGGGGTGAGCTATGGCTACACCTTC
.,TRBV2,.,TRBJ2-2,CASRGDTGELFF,TGTGCCAGCAGGGGAGACACCGGGGAGCTGTTTTTT
.,TRBV11-3,.,TRBJ2-7,CASSLLLDSEQYF,TGTGCCAGCAGCCTCTTGCTTGACAGCGAGCAGTACTTC
.,TRBV28,.,TRBJ1-1,CASSPLGRGGTEAFF,TGTGCCAGCAGTCCCCTAGGACGGGGGGGCACTGAAGCTTTCTTT
.,TRBV30,.,TRBJ1-1,CAWSVSGEAFF,TGTGCCTGGAGTGTGTCGGGTGAAGCTTTCTTT
.,TRBV10-3,.,TRBJ2-5,CAISVGSQETQYF,TGTGCCATCAGTGTGGGCAGCCAAGAGACCCAGTACTTC
.,TRBV12-1,.,TRBJ2-3,CASSSTSATGTDTQYF,TGTGCCAGCAGCTCGACTAGCGCTACTGGCACAGATACGCAGTATTTT
.,TRBV20-1,.,TRBJ1-2,CSASEAFYGYTF,TGCAGTGCTAGTGAAGCTTTCTATGGCTACACCTTC
.,TRBV18,.,TRBJ2-6,CASSVLQDSSGANVLTF,TGTGCCAGCTCAGTTTTACAGGATAGCTCTGGGGCCAACGTCCTGACTTTC
.,TRBV28,TRBD2,TRBJ2-7,CASSSRTSGRAYEQYF,TGTGCCAGCAGTTCCCGGACTAGCGGGAGGGCCTACGAGCAGTACTTC
.,TRBV6-5,TRBD1,TRBJ1-2,CASSSRQGASYGYTF,TGTGCCAGCAGTAGCAGACAGGGGGCAAGCTATGGCTACACCTTC
.,TRBV14,.,TRBJ1-2,CASSQEATERSGYTF,TGTGCCAGCAGCCAAGAGGCAACAGAACGATCTGGGTACACCTTC
.,TRBV4-1,TRBD1,TRBJ2-2,CASSHRTGLTGELFF,TGCGCCAGCAGCCATCGGACAGGTCTCACCGGGGAGCTGTTTTTT
once,TRBV9,.,TRBJ1-1,CASSVDRTATEAFF,TGTGCCAGCAGCGTAGACAGGACGGCCACTGAAGCTTTCTTT
.,TRBV5-4,.,TRBJ2-3,CATLSRRGADTDTQYF,TGTGCCACCCTTTCTCGACGGGGGGCGGACACAGATACGCAGTATTTT
once,TRBV27,.,TRBJ2-7,CASSYLQGYEQYF,TGTGCCAGCAGTTATTTACAGGGTTACGAGCAGTACTTC
.,TRBV7-2,TRBD2,TRBJ2-7,CASRSSGTSYEQYF,TGTGCCAGCAGGTCTAGCGGGACATCCTACGAGCAGTACTTC
.,TRBV18,.,TRBJ2-2,CASSPQGRGTGELFF,TGTGCCAGCTCACCACAGGGAAGGGGCACCGGGGAGCTGTTTTTT
.,TRBV10-2,TRBD1,TRBJ2-7,CASNPTGGNPEQYF,TGCGCCAGCAACCCTACAGGGGGCAACCCCGAGCAGTACTTC